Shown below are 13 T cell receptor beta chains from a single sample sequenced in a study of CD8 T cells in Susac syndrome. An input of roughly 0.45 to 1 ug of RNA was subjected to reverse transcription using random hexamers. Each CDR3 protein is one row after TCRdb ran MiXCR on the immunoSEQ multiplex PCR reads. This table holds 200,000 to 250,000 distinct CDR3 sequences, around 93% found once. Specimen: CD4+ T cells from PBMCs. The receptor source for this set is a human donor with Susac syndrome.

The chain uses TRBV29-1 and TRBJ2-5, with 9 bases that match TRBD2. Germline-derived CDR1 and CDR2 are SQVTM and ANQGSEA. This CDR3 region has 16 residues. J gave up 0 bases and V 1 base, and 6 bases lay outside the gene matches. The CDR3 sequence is CSVEVGAGGYQETQYF. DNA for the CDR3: TGCAGCGTTGAAGTTGGAGCGGGGGGCTACCAAGAGACCCAGTACTTC.

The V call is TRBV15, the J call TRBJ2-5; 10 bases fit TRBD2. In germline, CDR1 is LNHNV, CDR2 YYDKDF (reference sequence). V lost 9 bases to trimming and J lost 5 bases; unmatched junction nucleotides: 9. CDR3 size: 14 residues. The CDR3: CATRSSGGGETQYF. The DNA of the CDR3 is TGTGCCACAAGATCTAGCGGGGGAGGGGAGACCCAGTACTTC.

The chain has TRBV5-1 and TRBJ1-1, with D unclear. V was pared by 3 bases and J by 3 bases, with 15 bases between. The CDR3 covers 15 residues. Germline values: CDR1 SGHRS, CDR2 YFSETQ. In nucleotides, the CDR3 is TGCGCCAGCAGCTCTACAACCTCTTGGGACACTGAAGCTTTCTTT. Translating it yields CASSSTTSWDTEAFF.

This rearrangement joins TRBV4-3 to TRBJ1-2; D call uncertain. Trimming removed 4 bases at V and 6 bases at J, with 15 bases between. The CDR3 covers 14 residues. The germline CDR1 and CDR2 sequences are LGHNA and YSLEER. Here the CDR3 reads CASSPLATVNGYTF. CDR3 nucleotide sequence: TGCGCCAGCAGCCCCCTGGCGACGGTGAATGGCTACACCTTC.

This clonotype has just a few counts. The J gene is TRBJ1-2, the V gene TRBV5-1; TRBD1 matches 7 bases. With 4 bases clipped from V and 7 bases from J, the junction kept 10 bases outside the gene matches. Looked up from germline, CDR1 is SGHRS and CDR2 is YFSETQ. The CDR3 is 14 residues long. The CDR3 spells CASSEMAGGPGYTF. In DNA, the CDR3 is TGCGCCAGCAGCGAGATGGCAGGGGGTCCTGGCTACACCTTC.

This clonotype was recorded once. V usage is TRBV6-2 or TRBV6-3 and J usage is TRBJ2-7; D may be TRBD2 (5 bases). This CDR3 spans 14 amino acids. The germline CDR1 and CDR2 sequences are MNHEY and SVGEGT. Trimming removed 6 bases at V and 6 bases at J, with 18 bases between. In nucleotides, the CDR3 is TGTGCCAGCAGCCCTCGGAGGCCCGCGGGCGAGCAGTACTTC. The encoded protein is CASSPRRPAGEQYF.

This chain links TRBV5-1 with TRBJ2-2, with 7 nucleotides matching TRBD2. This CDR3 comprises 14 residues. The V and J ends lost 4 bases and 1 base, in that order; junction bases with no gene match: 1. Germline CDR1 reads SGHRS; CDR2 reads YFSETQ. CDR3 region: CASSPGGNTGELFF. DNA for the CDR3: TGCGCCAGCAGCCCGGGGGGGAACACCGGGGAGCTGTTTTTT.

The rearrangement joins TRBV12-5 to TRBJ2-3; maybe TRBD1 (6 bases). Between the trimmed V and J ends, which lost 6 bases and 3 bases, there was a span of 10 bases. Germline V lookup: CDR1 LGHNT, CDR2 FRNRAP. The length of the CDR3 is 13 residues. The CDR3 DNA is TGTGCTAGTGGCAGCGACAGGACAGATACGCAGTATTTT. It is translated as CASGSDRTDTQYF.

The CDR3: CASTLDRAYDEQFF. CDR3 nucleotides: TGTGCCAGCACCTTGGACAGGGCTTATGATGAGCAGTTCTTC. The chain links TRBV28 to TRBJ2-1; 8 bases map to TRBD1. Per germline, CDR1 MDHEN and CDR2 SYDVKM. The CDR3 loop spans 14 amino acids. V was clipped by 7 bases and J by 8 bases; unmatched bases: 10.

CDR3 sequence: CASSAKSGGSYYGYTF. As DNA, the CDR3 is TGTGCCAGCAGCGCCAAATCCGGTGGCAGCTACTATGGCTACACCTTC. The rearrangement joins TRBV9 to TRBJ1-2; D ambiguous. The CDR3 spans 16 residues. Germline V lookup: CDR1 SGDLS, CDR2 YYNGEE. V was trimmed by 3 bases and J by 3 bases, leaving 18 bases between them.

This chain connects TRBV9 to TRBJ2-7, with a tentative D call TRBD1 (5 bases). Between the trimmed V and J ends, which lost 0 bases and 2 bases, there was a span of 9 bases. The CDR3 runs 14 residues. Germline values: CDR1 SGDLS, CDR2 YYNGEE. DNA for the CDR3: TGTGCCAGCAGCGTAGGAGCCAGGGCCTACGAGCAGTACTTC. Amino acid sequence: CASSVGARAYEQYF. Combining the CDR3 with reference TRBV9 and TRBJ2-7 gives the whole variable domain DSGVTQTPKHLITATGQRVTLRCSPRSGDLSVYWYQQSLDQGLQFLIQYYNGEERAKGNILERFSAQQFPDLHSELNLSSLELGDSALYFCASSVGARAYEQYFGPGTRLTVT.

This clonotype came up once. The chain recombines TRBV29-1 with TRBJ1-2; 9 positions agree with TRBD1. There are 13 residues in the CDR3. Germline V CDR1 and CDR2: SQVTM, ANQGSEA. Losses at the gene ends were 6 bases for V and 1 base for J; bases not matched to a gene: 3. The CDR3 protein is CSVRQGGNYGYTF. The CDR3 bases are TGCAGCGTGAGACAGGGGGGTAACTATGGCTACACCTTC.

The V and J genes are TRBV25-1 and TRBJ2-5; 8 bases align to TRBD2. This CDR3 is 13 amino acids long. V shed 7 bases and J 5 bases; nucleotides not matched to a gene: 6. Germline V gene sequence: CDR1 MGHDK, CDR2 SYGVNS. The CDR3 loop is CASTPGGLETQYF. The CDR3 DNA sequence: TGTGCCAGCACCCCGGGGGGGCTTGAGACCCAGTACTTC.